The T cell receptor beta chain described here comes from a study of control samples from healthy donors and cancer patients. Assay: immunoSEQ multiplex PCR; the TCRdb copy retains only in-frame clones and omits some. The sample records 150,000 or so clones, 92% being singletons. Germline V gives CDR1 SNHLY, CDR2 FYNNEI. The CDR3 consists of 14 residues. V was trimmed by 7 bases and J by 4 bases, leaving 16 bases between them. V usage is TRBV2 and J usage is TRBJ2-5, with D possibly matching TRBD1 (7 bases). This receptor was obtained from a woman in her forties or fifties in good health. The source material was blood. The CDR3 region is CASTGGAGGETQYF. The CDR3 bases are TGTGCCAGCACCGGGGGCGCAGGGGGAGAGACCCAGTACTTC.